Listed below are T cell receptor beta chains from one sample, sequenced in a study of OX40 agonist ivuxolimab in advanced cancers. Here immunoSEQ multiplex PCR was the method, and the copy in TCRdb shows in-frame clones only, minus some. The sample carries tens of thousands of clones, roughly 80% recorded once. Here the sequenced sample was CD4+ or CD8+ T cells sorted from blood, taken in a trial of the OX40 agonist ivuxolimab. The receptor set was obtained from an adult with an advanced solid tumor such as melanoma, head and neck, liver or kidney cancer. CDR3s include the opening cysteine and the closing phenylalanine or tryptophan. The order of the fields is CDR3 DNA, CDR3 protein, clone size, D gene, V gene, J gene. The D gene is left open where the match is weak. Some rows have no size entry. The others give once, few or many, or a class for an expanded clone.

cdr3_nt: TGTGCCAGCTCACCACCGAGGAGCGGCCGAGAGACCCAGTACTTC
cdr3_aa: CASSPPRSGRETQYF
clone_size: .
d_call: .
v_call: TRBV18
j_call: TRBJ2-5

cdr3_nt: TGTGCCAGCGCCCAGGGGGGTGGCTATGGCTACACCTTC
cdr3_aa: CASAQGGGYGYTF
clone_size: once
d_call: TRBD1
v_call: TRBV5-4
j_call: TRBJ1-2

cdr3_nt: TGTGCCAGCAGCCCGGGACTAGCGGGAGTTTCAGAGCAGTTCTTC
cdr3_aa: CASSPGLAGVSEQFF
clone_size: .
d_call: TRBD2
v_call: TRBV7-7
j_call: TRBJ2-1

cdr3_nt: TGTGCCAGCAGCTTAGCGCAAGGGGCCCTCCACTTT
cdr3_aa: CASSLAQGALHF
clone_size: .
d_call: .
v_call: TRBV7-6
j_call: TRBJ1-6

cdr3_nt: TGTGCCAGCTCACCATCGGAATGGGGTGACACTGAAGCTTTCTTT
cdr3_aa: CASSPSEWGDTEAFF
clone_size: .
d_call: .
v_call: TRBV18
j_call: TRBJ1-1

cdr3_nt: TGTGCCAGCGAGGACAGCACCTACGAGCAGTACTTC
cdr3_aa: CASEDSTYEQYF
clone_size: .
d_call: .
v_call: TRBV2
j_call: TRBJ2-7

cdr3_nt: TGCAGTGCTAGTTCAGACTACGAGCAGTACTTC
cdr3_aa: CSASSDYEQYF
clone_size: .
d_call: .
v_call: TRBV20-1
j_call: TRBJ2-7

cdr3_nt: TGTGCCAGCTCACCATTAAGGGATCAGCCCCAGCATTTT
cdr3_aa: CASSPLRDQPQHF
clone_size: few
d_call: .
v_call: TRBV18
j_call: TRBJ1-5

cdr3_nt: TGTGCCAGCAGCCGAGCGGGGCCTGTCTACAATGAGCAGTTCTTC
cdr3_aa: CASSRAGPVYNEQFF
clone_size: .
d_call: TRBD2
v_call: TRBV14
j_call: TRBJ2-1

cdr3_nt: TGTGCCAGCAGTTCCCAGGGGGGGCAGTCAGATTCACCCCTCCACTTT
cdr3_aa: CASSSQGGQSDSPLHF
clone_size: .
d_call: TRBD1
v_call: TRBV6-5
j_call: TRBJ1-6

cdr3_nt: TGCAGCGTTGAGGGCAGGGGTGTCTACGAGCAGTACTTC
cdr3_aa: CSVEGRGVYEQYF
clone_size: once
d_call: .
v_call: TRBV29-1
j_call: TRBJ2-7

cdr3_nt: TGTGCCAGCAGCTTAGGGCAGGGGAGAGATGGCTACACCTTC
cdr3_aa: CASSLGQGRDGYTF
clone_size: .
d_call: .
v_call: TRBV7-3
j_call: TRBJ1-2

cdr3_nt: TGTGCCAGCAGCGGACAGGGTGCCGGGGAGCTGTTTTTT
cdr3_aa: CASSGQGAGELFF
clone_size: once
d_call: TRBD1
v_call: TRBV6-4
j_call: TRBJ2-2

cdr3_nt: TGTGCCAGCAGCCCGGCCTCTGGGGCCAACGTCCTGACTTTC
cdr3_aa: CASSPASGANVLTF
clone_size: .
d_call: .
v_call: TRBV5-6
j_call: TRBJ2-6

cdr3_nt: TGTGCCAGCAGTGGTGGACAGGGTGCCGGGTTCTATGGCTACACCTTC
cdr3_aa: CASSGGQGAGFYGYTF
clone_size: .
d_call: TRBD1
v_call: TRBV25-1
j_call: TRBJ1-2

cdr3_nt: TGTGCCAGCAGTAAGGACTACCTAACCGGGGAGCTGTTTTTT
cdr3_aa: CASSKDYLTGELFF
clone_size: .
d_call: .
v_call: TRBV2
j_call: TRBJ2-2

cdr3_nt: TGCGCCAGCAGCCATGCCGGCGCGGACACGCAGTATTTT
cdr3_aa: CASSHAGADTQYF
clone_size: .
d_call: .
v_call: TRBV4-1
j_call: TRBJ2-3

cdr3_nt: TGTGCCAGCAGCTCCGACACAGGGGGCATTGAGGTGAACACTGAAGCTTTCTTT
cdr3_aa: CASSSDTGGIEVNTEAFF
clone_size: .
d_call: TRBD1
v_call: TRBV7-2
j_call: TRBJ1-1

cdr3_nt: TGTGCCAGCAGCCACGAATTGCACGGAAAGAGCGCTGAAGCTTTCTTT
cdr3_aa: CASSHELHGKSAEAFF
clone_size: .
d_call: .
v_call: TRBV5-5
j_call: TRBJ1-1

cdr3_nt: TGTGCCAGCAGCCGGCGGGAGTCAGGAGAAGGTGAAGCTTTCTTT
cdr3_aa: CASSRRESGEGEAFF
clone_size: .
d_call: .
v_call: TRBV7-9
j_call: TRBJ1-1

cdr3_nt: TGCGCCAGCTACAGCGGGAGGACAGACCTAACTAACAATGAGCAGTTCTTC
cdr3_aa: CASYSGRTDLTNNEQFF
clone_size: .
d_call: TRBD2
v_call: TRBV5-1
j_call: TRBJ2-1

cdr3_nt: TGTGCCAGTAGTATTGACAGGGTCAATGAGCAGTTCTTC
cdr3_aa: CASSIDRVNEQFF
clone_size: .
d_call: TRBD1
v_call: TRBV19
j_call: TRBJ2-1

cdr3_nt: TGTGCCACCTCGTCGTCGGGAGGCAGGACCGGGGAGCTGTTTTTT
cdr3_aa: CATSSSGGRTGELFF
clone_size: .
d_call: TRBD2
v_call: TRBV5-4
j_call: TRBJ2-2

cdr3_nt: TGCGCCAGCAGCTTGTCGGACAGCACCCAAGAGACCCAGTACTTC
cdr3_aa: CASSLSDSTQETQYF
clone_size: .
d_call: .
v_call: TRBV5-1
j_call: TRBJ2-5

cdr3_nt: TGCGCCAGCAGCCCACGTCGACAGGGATTAGACGAGCAGTACTTC
cdr3_aa: CASSPRRQGLDEQYF
clone_size: .
d_call: TRBD1
v_call: TRBV4-3
j_call: TRBJ2-7

cdr3_nt: TGCGCCAGCAGCACCGGGAACCGAGAGACCCAGTACTTC
cdr3_aa: CASSTGNRETQYF
clone_size: .
d_call: .
v_call: TRBV4-1
j_call: TRBJ2-5

cdr3_nt: TGTGCCAGCAGCTTACACTTACAGGGTACGGGGTCACCCCTCCACTTT
cdr3_aa: CASSLHLQGTGSPLHF
clone_size: .
d_call: .
v_call: TRBV7-2
j_call: TRBJ1-6

cdr3_nt: TGTGCCAGCAGTTATAGTTCAGGGATTGCAGGCTACACCTTC
cdr3_aa: CASSYSSGIAGYTF
clone_size: once
d_call: .
v_call: TRBV6-5
j_call: TRBJ1-2

cdr3_nt: TGTGCCAGCAGCATCGAACGGGGGGCATTTGAGACCCAGTACTTC
cdr3_aa: CASSIERGAFETQYF
clone_size: .
d_call: .
v_call: TRBV9
j_call: TRBJ2-5

cdr3_nt: TGTGCCAGCAGCCCCGACGCAGGGAACACAGATACGCAGTATTTT
cdr3_aa: CASSPDAGNTDTQYF
clone_size: once
d_call: .
v_call: TRBV9
j_call: TRBJ2-3

cdr3_nt: TGCGCCAGCAGCCTAGCCGGGACAGGGGCGACAGGGGCCAACGTCCTGACTTTC
cdr3_aa: CASSLAGTGATGANVLTF
clone_size: .
d_call: TRBD1
v_call: TRBV5-1
j_call: TRBJ2-6